The table lists the clone carrying this T cell receptor beta chain with many counts. Antigen: not known. TCRB transcripts that were expressed got sequenced, as all of the isolated RNA had been reverse transcribed. Here immunoSEQ multiplex PCR was the method, and the copy in TCRdb shows in-frame clones only, minus some. The sample lists under 300,000 clones, 25% to 35% seen once, with 4% in the top ten. The sample belongs to a study of beta chain features in type 1 diabetes. Overall study findings and caveats: In all four CD4+ subsets, TCRB CDR3 length was significantly, moderately reduced in type 1 diabetes.

Trimming cost V 5 bases and J 0 bases, with 14 bases left between them. The CDR3 consists of 15 residues. Germline loops: CDR1 SGHVS, CDR2 FNYEAQ. This TCR came from a man aged 25-45 years in good health. The specimen sequenced was central memory CD4+ T cells from blood. The rearrangement links TRBV7-6 to TRBJ2-7, with no clear D. The CDR3 DNA reads TGTGCCAGCAGCCCTGGCGTCTGGAGCTCCTACGAGCAGTACTTC. Translated: CASSPGVWSSYEQYF.